This TCR beta chain was sequenced during a study of cytomegalovirus exposure and HLA in healthy donors. Use of 60 Vbeta and 13 Jbeta primers characterized the PCR. Per the study methods: Later, 80 million or so unique TCR beta chains were counted in an analysis, and some 9.9 million of them were shared. Measured with immunoSEQ multiplex PCR; TCRdb has only the in-frame clones, and not every one. The V and J calls and the clone size are those of that table, but D and trimming were determined from the DNA. The table lists 190,000 or so clones, 75% to 85% of them singletons. The CDR3 spans 15 residues. Germline CDR1 and CDR2: MGHRA and YSYEKL. V lost 0 bases and J lost 9; bases outside the gene matches: 9. Note on this clone: Its matching antigen is unknown.

Study-wide results and limits: Because they were indistinguishable, some V segments, including TRBV6-2 and TRBV6-3, were excluded. The likely explanation for a cluster of highly shared sequence variants was sequencing artifact.

The sequence derives from a boy aged 5-17 years in good health and CMV-seronegative. Material: PBMCs. The genes are TRBV4-1 and TRBJ2-5; 8 positions match TRBD2. Here the CDR3 DNA reads TGCGCCAGCAGCCAAGAGGGGCTAGCGGGCGGGCCCCAGTACTTC. Amino acid sequence: CASSQEGLAGGPQYF.